These T cell receptor beta chains were read from a single sample in a study of beta chain features in type 1 diabetes. The protocol was immunoSEQ multiplex PCR, while the TCRdb copy is restricted to in-frame clones and leaves out a portion. This table has fewer than 550,000 clones, 9.5% to 12% appearing once. Sequenced: naive CD4+ T cells from blood. The receptor set was obtained from a woman between 18 and 29 years old in good health. CDR3s include the opening cysteine and the closing phenylalanine or tryptophan. The D gene is left open where the match is weak. Size values are once, few and many counts, or a class for expanded clones, and some rows have none.

J gene: TRBJ2-3; clone size: .; V gene: TRBV2; D gene: .; CDR3 DNA: TGTGCCAGCAGTTCCCGACACTCCACAGATACGCAGTATTTT; CDR3 protein: CASSSRHSTDTQYF
J gene: TRBJ2-1; clone size: .; V gene: TRBV6-5; D gene: .; CDR3 DNA: TGTGCCAGCAGTTACATCTCGGGCCGTCGGAATGAGCAGTTCTTC; CDR3 protein: CASSYISGRRNEQFF
J gene: TRBJ1-5; clone size: .; V gene: TRBV6-6; D gene: TRBD1; CDR3 DNA: TGTGCCAGCAGTTACTCAGGGGGCGTCAATCAGCCCCAGCATTTT; CDR3 protein: CASSYSGGVNQPQHF
J gene: TRBJ2-1; clone size: .; V gene: TRBV7-9; D gene: .; CDR3 DNA: TGTGCCAGCAGCTTAGAGAGGCTAGCGAGTTTCTCGAATGAGCAGTTCTTC; CDR3 protein: CASSLERLASFSNEQFF
J gene: TRBJ2-3; clone size: .; V gene: TRBV6-1; D gene: TRBD1; CDR3 DNA: TGTGCCAGCAGTGTACGCTTGACAGGGGGGCCAGATACGCAGTATTTT; CDR3 protein: CASSVRLTGGPDTQYF
J gene: TRBJ2-3; clone size: few; V gene: TRBV18; D gene: .; CDR3 DNA: TGTGCCAGCTCACCACTTACAGGGAGGACAGATACGCAGTATTTT; CDR3 protein: CASSPLTGRTDTQYF
J gene: TRBJ2-2; clone size: few; V gene: TRBV7-9; D gene: .; CDR3 DNA: TGTGCCAGCATCGAAGCCCGCAGATTATCTAGGACCGGGGAGCTGTTTTTT; CDR3 protein: CASIEARRLSRTGELFF
J gene: TRBJ2-7; clone size: .; V gene: TRBV12-5; D gene: TRBD2; CDR3 DNA: TGTGCTAGTGGTTTGGGTCCTAGCGGGTACCACGAGCAGTACTTC; CDR3 protein: CASGLGPSGYHEQYF
J gene: TRBJ1-2; clone size: few; V gene: TRBV7-9; D gene: .; CDR3 DNA: TGTGCCAGCAGCTTAAGCCAGCTGAATGGCTACACCTTC; CDR3 protein: CASSLSQLNGYTF
J gene: TRBJ2-2; clone size: .; V gene: TRBV2; D gene: .; CDR3 DNA: TGTGCCAGCAGTGTAGCCCTGATAGAGACCGGGGAGCTGTTTTTT; CDR3 protein: CASSVALIETGELFF
J gene: TRBJ1-1; clone size: few; V gene: TRBV5-1; D gene: .; CDR3 DNA: TGCGCCAGCAGCTTGGTGGCAGGATTGAACACTGAAGCTTTCTTT; CDR3 protein: CASSLVAGLNTEAFF
J gene: TRBJ2-3; clone size: few; V gene: TRBV27; D gene: .; CDR3 DNA: TGTGCCAGCAGTTTGGGACTTCTCGATACGCAGTATTTT; CDR3 protein: CASSLGLLDTQYF
J gene: TRBJ2-3; clone size: .; V gene: TRBV9; D gene: .; CDR3 DNA: TGTGCCAGCAGCCCCGGCGGAAGGGGCGCAGATACGCAGTATTTT; CDR3 protein: CASSPGGRGADTQYF
J gene: TRBJ2-5; clone size: few; V gene: TRBV7-9; D gene: TRBD1; CDR3 DNA: TGTGCCAGCAGCCATGGACAGGGTACGGTAATTGCGGAGACCCAGTACTTC; CDR3 protein: CASSHGQGTVIAETQYF
J gene: TRBJ2-1; clone size: few; V gene: TRBV7-2; D gene: .; CDR3 DNA: TGTGCCAGCAGCTTAGTGGGGTACTACAATGAGCAGTTCTTC; CDR3 protein: CASSLVGYYNEQFF
J gene: TRBJ2-2; clone size: .; V gene: TRBV27; D gene: .; CDR3 DNA: TGTGCCAGCAAGGCCAGGAGGTTAACCGGGGAGCTGTTTTTT; CDR3 protein: CASKARRLTGELFF
J gene: TRBJ2-1; clone size: .; V gene: TRBV2; D gene: TRBD2; CDR3 DNA: TGTGCCAGCACTCAGACGGGGCTAGCGGTTTACAATGAGCAGTTCTTC; CDR3 protein: CASTQTGLAVYNEQFF
J gene: TRBJ2-1; clone size: few; V gene: TRBV5-1; D gene: .; CDR3 DNA: TGCGCCAGCAGCGAGGACAACCCCTGGGATGAGCAGTTCTTC; CDR3 protein: CASSEDNPWDEQFF
J gene: TRBJ2-3; clone size: .; V gene: TRBV18; D gene: TRBD1; CDR3 DNA: TGTGCCAGCTCACTCATGGACAGGGGGCTGAAAGATACGCAGTATTTT; CDR3 protein: CASSLMDRGLKDTQYF
J gene: TRBJ1-4; clone size: .; V gene: TRBV30; D gene: TRBD1; CDR3 DNA: TGTGCCTGCCCCCTGGGACAGGCTAATGAAAAACTGTTTTTT; CDR3 protein: CACPLGQANEKLFF
J gene: TRBJ2-5; clone size: few; V gene: TRBV7-2; D gene: .; CDR3 DNA: TGTGCCAGCAGCTTACAAGGGAAAGAGACCCAGTACTTC; CDR3 protein: CASSLQGKETQYF
J gene: TRBJ2-4; clone size: .; V gene: TRBV7-9; D gene: TRBD1; CDR3 DNA: TGTGCCAGCAGCCCAGGGACAGGGCACTTC; CDR3 protein: CASSPGTGHF
J gene: TRBJ2-5; clone size: .; V gene: TRBV7-3; D gene: TRBD1; CDR3 DNA: TGTGCCAGCAGCTCCCGACAGGGGCTAGAGACCCAGTACTTC; CDR3 protein: CASSSRQGLETQYF
J gene: TRBJ2-1; clone size: few; V gene: TRBV5-1; D gene: .; CDR3 DNA: TGCGCCAGCAGGAGAGGGACGTCCAGAACCGATGAGCAGTTCTTC; CDR3 protein: CASRRGTSRTDEQFF
J gene: TRBJ2-1; clone size: .; V gene: TRBV19; D gene: .; CDR3 DNA: TGTGCCAGTAGCGGAGCTCTGTACAATGAGCAGTTCTTC; CDR3 protein: CASSGALYNEQFF
J gene: TRBJ2-1; clone size: few; V gene: TRBV7-9; D gene: .; CDR3 DNA: TGTGCCAGCAGCTTCCTCCGGGCTAGTTTCCATGAGCAGTTCTTC; CDR3 protein: CASSFLRASFHEQFF
J gene: TRBJ2-2; clone size: .; V gene: TRBV9; D gene: .; CDR3 DNA: TGTGCCAGCAGCGTGGGGAATCGGGGAACCGGGGAGCTGTTTTTT; CDR3 protein: CASSVGNRGTGELFF